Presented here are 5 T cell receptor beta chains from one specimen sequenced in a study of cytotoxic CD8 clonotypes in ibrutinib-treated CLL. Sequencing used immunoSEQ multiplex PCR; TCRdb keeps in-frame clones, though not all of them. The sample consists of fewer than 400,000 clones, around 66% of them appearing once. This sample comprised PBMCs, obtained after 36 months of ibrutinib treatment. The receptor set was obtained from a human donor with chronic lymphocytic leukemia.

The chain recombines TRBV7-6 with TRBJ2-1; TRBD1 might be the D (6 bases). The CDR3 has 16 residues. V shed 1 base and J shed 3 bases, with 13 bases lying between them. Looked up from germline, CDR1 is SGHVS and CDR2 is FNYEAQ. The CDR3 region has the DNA TGTGCCAGCAGCTTAGAACAGGGTTCTGACTACAATGAGCAGTTCTTC. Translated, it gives CASSLEQGSDYNEQFF.

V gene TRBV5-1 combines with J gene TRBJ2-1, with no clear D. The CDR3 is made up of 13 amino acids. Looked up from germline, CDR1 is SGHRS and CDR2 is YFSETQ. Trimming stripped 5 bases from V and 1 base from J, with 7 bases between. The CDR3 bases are TGCGCCAGCAGAGTGGGGTCCTACAATGAGCAGTTCTTC. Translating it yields CASRVGSYNEQFF.

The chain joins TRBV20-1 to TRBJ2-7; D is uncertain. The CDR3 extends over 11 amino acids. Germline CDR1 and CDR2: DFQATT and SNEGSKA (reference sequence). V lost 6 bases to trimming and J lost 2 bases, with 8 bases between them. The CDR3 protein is CSAVGPYEQYF. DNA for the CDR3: TGCAGTGCGGTCGGACCCTACGAGCAGTACTTC.

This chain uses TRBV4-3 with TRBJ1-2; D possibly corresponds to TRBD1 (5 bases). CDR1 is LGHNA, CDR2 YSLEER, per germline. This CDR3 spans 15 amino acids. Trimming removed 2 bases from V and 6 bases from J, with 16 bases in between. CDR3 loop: CASSQPGRDPNGYTF. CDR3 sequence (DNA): TGCGCCAGCAGCCAACCCGGCAGGGATCCAAATGGCTACACCTTC.

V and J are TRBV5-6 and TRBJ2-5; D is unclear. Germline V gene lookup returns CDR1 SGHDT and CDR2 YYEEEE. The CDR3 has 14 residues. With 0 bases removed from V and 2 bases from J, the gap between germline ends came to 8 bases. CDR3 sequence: CASSLVARQETQYF. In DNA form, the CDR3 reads TGTGCCAGCAGCTTGGTCGCGCGGCAAGAGACCCAGTACTTC.